This TCR beta chain derives from a study of blood T cells in healthy people across ages. Next came a second PCR, run for roughly 6 to 11 cycles, which used a sample-barcoded 5' primer along with a J-beta primer mix. In TCRdb, the 5' RACE reads were re-called with MiXCR into one record per CDR3 protein. The sample includes roughly 640,000 distinct CDR3 sequences, about 30% of them seen just once. Germline CDR1 and CDR2: DFQATT and SNEGSKA (reference sequence). V lost 8 bases and J lost 7, with 15 bases in between. The CDR3 loop spans 13 amino acids. This clonotype appeared many times. V usage is TRBV20-1 and J usage is TRBJ1-6; D gene uncertain. This sequence was found in a woman aged 80 or over in good health. The sequencing input was blood. The CDR3 spells CSTDPGNNSPLHF. CDR3 DNA: TGCAGTACAGACCCGGGGAACAATTCACCCCTCCACTTT.